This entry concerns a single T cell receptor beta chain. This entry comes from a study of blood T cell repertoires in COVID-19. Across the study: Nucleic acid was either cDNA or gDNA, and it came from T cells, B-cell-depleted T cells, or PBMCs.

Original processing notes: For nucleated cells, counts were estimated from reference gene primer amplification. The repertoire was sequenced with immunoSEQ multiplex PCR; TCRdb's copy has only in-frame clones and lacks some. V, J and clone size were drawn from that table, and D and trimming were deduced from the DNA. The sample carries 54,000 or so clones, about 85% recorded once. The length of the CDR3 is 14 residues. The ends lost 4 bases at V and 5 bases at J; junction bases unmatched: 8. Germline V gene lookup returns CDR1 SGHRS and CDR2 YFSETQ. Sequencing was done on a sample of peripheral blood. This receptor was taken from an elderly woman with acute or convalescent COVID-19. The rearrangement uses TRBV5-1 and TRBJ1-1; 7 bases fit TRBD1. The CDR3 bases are TGCGCCAGCAGCCGCGACAGGGTCCGGACTGAAGCTTTCTTT. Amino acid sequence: CASSRDRVRTEAFF.